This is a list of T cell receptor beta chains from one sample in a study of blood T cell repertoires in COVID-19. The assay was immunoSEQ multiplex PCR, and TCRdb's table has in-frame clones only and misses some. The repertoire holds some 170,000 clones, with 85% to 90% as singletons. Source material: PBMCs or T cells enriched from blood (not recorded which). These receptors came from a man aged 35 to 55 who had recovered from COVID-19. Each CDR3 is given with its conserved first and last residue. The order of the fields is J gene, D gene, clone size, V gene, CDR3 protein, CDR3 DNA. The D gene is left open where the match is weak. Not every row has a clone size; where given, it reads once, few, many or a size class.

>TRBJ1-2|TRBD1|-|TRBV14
CASSKQGYYGYTF
TGTGCCAGCAGCAAACAGGGGTACTATGGCTACACCTTC
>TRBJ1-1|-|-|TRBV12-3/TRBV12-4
CASSLPGSEAFF
TGTGCCAGCAGTTTACCTGGGAGTGAAGCTTTCTTT
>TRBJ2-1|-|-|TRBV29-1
CSVQGNEQFF
TGCAGCGTCCAGGGAAATGAGCAGTTCTTC
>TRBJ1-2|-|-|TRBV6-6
CASQAYPYGYTF
TGTGCCAGCCAAGCCTACCCATATGGCTACACCTTC
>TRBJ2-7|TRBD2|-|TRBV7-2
CASSYYSGRAPSSYEQYF
TGTGCCAGCAGCTATTATAGCGGGAGGGCCCCCTCCAGCTACGAGCAGTACTTC
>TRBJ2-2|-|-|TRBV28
CASSLIQNTGELFF
TGTGCCAGCAGTTTAATCCAGAACACCGGGGAGCTGTTTTTT
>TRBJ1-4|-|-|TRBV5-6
CASSYYPRESEKLFF
TGTGCCAGCAGTTACTACCCCCGGGAAAGTGAAAAACTGTTTTTT
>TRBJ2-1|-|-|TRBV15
CATSSSHDSLNEQFF
TGTGCCACCAGCAGTAGCCATGACAGCCTCAATGAGCAGTTCTTC
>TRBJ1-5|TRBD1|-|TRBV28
CASSDGTGRNQPQHF
TGTGCCAGCAGTGACGGGACAGGGCGCAATCAGCCCCAGCATTTT
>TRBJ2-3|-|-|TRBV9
CASSALRGGGRTDTQYF
TGTGCCAGCAGTGCCCTCCGAGGCGGGGGCCGCACAGATACGCAGTATTTT
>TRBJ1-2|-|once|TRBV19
CASSHQVYGYTF
TGTGCCAGTAGTCACCAGGTCTATGGCTACACCTTC
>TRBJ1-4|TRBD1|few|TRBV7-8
CASRLTRDSNEKLFF
TGTGCCAGCAGACTCACTAGGGACAGTAATGAAAAACTGTTTTTT
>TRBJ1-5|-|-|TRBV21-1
CASSVRNRTAIAEYSNQPQHF
TGTGCCAGCAGCGTTCGAAACCGAACGGCGATTGCGGAATATAGCAATCAGCCCCAGCATTTT
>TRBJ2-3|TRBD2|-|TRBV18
CASSLAGDTQYF
TGTGCCAGCTCCCTAGCGGGAGATACGCAGTATTTT
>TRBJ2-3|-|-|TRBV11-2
CASSLGAGISDTQYF
TGTGCCAGCAGCTTAGGGGCGGGCATTTCAGATACGCAGTATTTT
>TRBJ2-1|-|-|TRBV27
CASSSRERTYNEQFF
TGTGCCAGCAGTTCACGGGAGAGGACCTACAATGAGCAGTTCTTC
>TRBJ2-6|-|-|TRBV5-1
CASSKDSGGSGANVLTF
TGCGCCAGCAGTAAAGATAGCGGTGGCTCTGGGGCCAACGTCCTGACTTTC
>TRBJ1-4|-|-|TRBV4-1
CASSQSGVNEKLFF
TGCGCCAGCAGCCAGAGCGGGGTCAATGAAAAACTGTTTTTT
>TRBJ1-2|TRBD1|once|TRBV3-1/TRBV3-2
CASSQDLGQGNYGYTF
TGTGCCAGCAGCCAAGATTTGGGACAGGGGAACTATGGCTACACCTTC
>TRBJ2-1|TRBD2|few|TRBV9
CASSAHFLAVSYNEQFF
TGTGCCAGCAGCGCCCACTTTCTAGCGGTCTCCTACAATGAGCAGTTCTTC
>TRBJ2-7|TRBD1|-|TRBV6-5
CAVTGQGIGEQYF
TGTGCCGTAACGGGACAGGGGATAGGCGAGCAGTACTTC
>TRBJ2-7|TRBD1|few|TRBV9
CASSTRTGYEQYF
TGTGCCAGCAGCACCCGGACAGGCTACGAGCAGTACTTC
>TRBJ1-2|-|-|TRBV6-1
CASSDGGADGYTF
TGTGCCAGCAGTGACGGGGGGGCGGATGGCTACACCTTC
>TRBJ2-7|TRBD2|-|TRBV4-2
CASSQGGGGRLYEQYF
TGTGCCAGCAGCCAAGGTGGGGGGGGAAGACTCTACGAGCAGTACTTC
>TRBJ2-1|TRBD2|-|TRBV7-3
CASKTSSGGNEQFF
TGTGCCAGCAAGACGTCTAGCGGGGGGAATGAGCAGTTCTTC
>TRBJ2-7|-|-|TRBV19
CASSITGNYEQYF
TGTGCCAGTAGTATTACAGGGAACTACGAGCAGTACTTC
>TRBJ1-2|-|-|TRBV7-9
CASSSINRVPYGYTF
TGTGCCAGCAGCTCAATTAACAGGGTTCCCTATGGCTACACCTTC
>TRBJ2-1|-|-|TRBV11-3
CASSPRFGTHSSYNEQFF
TGTGCCAGCAGCCCCCGATTCGGGACACATAGCTCCTACAATGAGCAGTTCTTC
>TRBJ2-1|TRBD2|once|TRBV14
CASSPIAGDAYNEQFF
TGTGCCAGCAGCCCTATAGCGGGTGACGCCTACAATGAGCAGTTCTTC
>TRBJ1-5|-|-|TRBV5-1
CASSLGWGGSNQPQHF
TGCGCCAGCAGCTTGGGTTGGGGGGGAAGCAATCAGCCCCAGCATTTT
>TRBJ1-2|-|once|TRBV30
CAWSPYRKGGYTF
TGTGCCTGGAGTCCTTACCGGAAGGGGGGCTACACCTTC
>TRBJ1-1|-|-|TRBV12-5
CASGKQGFTEAFF
TGTGCTAGTGGGAAACAGGGATTCACTGAAGCTTTCTTT
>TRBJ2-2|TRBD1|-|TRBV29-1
CSVTGTVGTGELFF
TGCAGCGTCACCGGGACAGTAGGCACCGGGGAGCTGTTTTTT
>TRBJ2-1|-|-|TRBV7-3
CASSLGGSYNEQFF
TGTGCCAGCAGCTTAGGCGGATCCTACAATGAGCAGTTCTTC
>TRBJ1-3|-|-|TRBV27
CASSSGRSGNTIYF
TGTGCCAGCAGTTCCGGCAGGTCTGGAAACACCATATATTTT
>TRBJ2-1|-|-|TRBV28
CASSLLGSYKWNEQFF
TGTGCCAGCAGTTTACTAGGCAGCTACAAATGGAATGAGCAGTTCTTC
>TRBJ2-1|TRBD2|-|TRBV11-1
CASSTNGGGWGNEQFF
TGTGCCAGCAGCACCAACGGCGGGGGGTGGGGAAATGAGCAGTTCTTC
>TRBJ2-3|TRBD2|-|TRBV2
CASSEAPSGRFDTQYF
TGTGCCAGCAGTGAAGCGCCTAGCGGGCGTTTCGATACGCAGTATTTT